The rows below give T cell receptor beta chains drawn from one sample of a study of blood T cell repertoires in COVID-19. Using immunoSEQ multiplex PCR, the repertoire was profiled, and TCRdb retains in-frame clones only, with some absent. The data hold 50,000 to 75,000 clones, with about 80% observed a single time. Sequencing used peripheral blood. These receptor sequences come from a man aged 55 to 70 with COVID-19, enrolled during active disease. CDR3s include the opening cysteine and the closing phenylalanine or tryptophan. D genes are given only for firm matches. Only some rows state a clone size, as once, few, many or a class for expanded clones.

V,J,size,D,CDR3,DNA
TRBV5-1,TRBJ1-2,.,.,CASSLGRGIYGYTF,TGCGCCAGCAGCTTAGGCAGGGGAATCTATGGCTACACCTTC
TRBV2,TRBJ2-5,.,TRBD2,CASRPGGDQETQYF,TGTGCCAGCAGACCTGGGGGGGACCAAGAGACCCAGTACTTC
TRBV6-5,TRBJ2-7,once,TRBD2,CASSYGRGVHEQYF,TGTGCCAGCAGTTACGGTCGGGGGGTTCACGAGCAGTACTTC
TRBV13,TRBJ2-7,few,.,CASSPNQRAYEQYF,TGTGCCAGCAGCCCTAACCAGCGGGCCTACGAGCAGTACTTC
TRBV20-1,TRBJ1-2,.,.,CSALRGYGYTF,TGCAGTGCTCTCAGGGGCTATGGCTACACCTTC
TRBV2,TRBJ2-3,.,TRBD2,CASSARAGDSTQYF,TGTGCCAGCAGTGCCCGCGCGGGGGATTCTACGCAGTATTTT
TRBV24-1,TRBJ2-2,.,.,CATSDPYRDYGGELFF,TGTGCCACCAGTGACCCTTACAGGGATTACGGCGGGGAGCTGTTTTTT
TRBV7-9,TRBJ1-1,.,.,CASSAPGYTEAFF,TGTGCCAGCAGCGCGCCGGGGTACACTGAAGCTTTCTTT
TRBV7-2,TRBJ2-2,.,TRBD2,CASSLRGRGGELFF,TGTGCCAGCAGCCTCCGGGGGAGGGGCGGGGAGCTGTTTTTT
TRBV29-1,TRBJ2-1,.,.,CSARTTEQFF,TGCAGCGCACGGACTACTGAGCAGTTCTTC
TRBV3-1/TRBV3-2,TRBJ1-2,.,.,CASSQLSEAYYGYTF,TGTGCCAGCAGCCAGTTGAGCGAGGCGTACTATGGCTACACCTTC
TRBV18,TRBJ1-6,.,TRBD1,CASSPSGTGGDSPLHF,TGTGCCAGCTCACCGTCCGGGACAGGGGGCGATTCACCCCTCCACTTT
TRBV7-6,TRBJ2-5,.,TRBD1,CASSLEVGRGRETQYF,TGTGCCAGCAGCTTAGAAGTCGGAAGGGGGCGAGAGACCCAGTACTTC
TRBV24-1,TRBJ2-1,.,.,CATSDPHGAYEQFF,TGTGCCACCAGTGATCCCCATGGGGCCTATGAGCAGTTCTTC
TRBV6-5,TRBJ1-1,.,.,CASSYSSGWTEAFF,TGTGCCAGCAGTTACTCGTCGGGGTGGACTGAAGCTTTCTTT
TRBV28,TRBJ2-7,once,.,CASRPPTGISYEQYF,TGTGCCAGCAGGCCCCCCACGGGGATTTCCTACGAGCAGTACTTC
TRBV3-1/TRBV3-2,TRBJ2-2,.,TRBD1,CASGQGVRGVGELFF,TGTGCCAGCGGACAGGGGGTTAGAGGAGTCGGGGAGCTGTTTTTT
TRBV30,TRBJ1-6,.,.,CAWSVGENSPLHF,TGTGCCTGGAGTGTTGGGGAGAATTCACCCCTCCACTTT
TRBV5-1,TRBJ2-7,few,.,CASSLVGEGYEQYF,TGCGCCAGCAGCTTGGTAGGAGAGGGTTACGAGCAGTACTTC
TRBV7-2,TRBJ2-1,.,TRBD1,CASSLAGTGGNEQFF,TGTGCCAGCAGCTTAGCGGGGACAGGGGGCAATGAGCAGTTCTTC
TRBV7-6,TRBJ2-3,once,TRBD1,CASSLRPTGGRTDTQYF,TGTGCCAGCAGCCTTAGACCGACAGGGGGCAGAACAGATACGCAGTATTTT
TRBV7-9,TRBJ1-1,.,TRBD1,CASSLEFRGMDTEAFF,TGTGCCAGCAGCTTAGAGTTCAGGGGGATGGACACTGAAGCTTTCTTT
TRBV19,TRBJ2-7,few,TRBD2,CASSNLADPYEQYF,TGTGCCAGTAGCAATCTAGCGGATCCCTACGAGCAGTACTTC
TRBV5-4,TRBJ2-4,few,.,CASSAGHSNIQYF,TGTGCCAGCAGTGCGGGGCATTCCAACATTCAGTACTTC
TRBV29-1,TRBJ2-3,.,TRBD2,CSVVGVLLAGETDTQYF,TGCAGCGTTGTGGGGGTCTTACTAGCGGGAGAAACAGATACGCAGTATTTT
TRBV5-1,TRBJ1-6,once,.,CASSFFGGDSPLHF,TGCGCCAGCAGCTTCTTCGGGGGGGATTCACCCCTCCACTTT
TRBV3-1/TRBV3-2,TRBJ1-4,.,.,CASSLPRDAANEKLFF,TGTGCCAGCAGCCTACCCCGGGATGCGGCTAATGAAAAACTGTTTTTT
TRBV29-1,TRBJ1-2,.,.,CSVRVSNYGYTF,TGCAGCGTACGGGTCTCTAACTATGGCTACACCTTC
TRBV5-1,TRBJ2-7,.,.,CASSPTSRPSSYEQYF,TGCGCCAGCAGCCCCACGTCGAGGCCGAGCTCCTACGAGCAGTACTTC
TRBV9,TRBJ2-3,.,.,CASSVGLGGDTQYF,TGTGCCAGCAGCGTGGGACTGGGCGGGGATACGCAGTATTTT
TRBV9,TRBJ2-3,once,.,CASSPVGTDTQYF,TGTGCCAGCAGCCCCGTAGGCACAGATACGCAGTATTTT
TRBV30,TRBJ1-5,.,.,CAWSVRGFNQPQHF,TGTGCCTGGAGTGTAAGGGGTTTTAATCAGCCCCAGCATTTT
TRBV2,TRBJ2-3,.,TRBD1,CASSASGTANTDTQYF,TGTGCCAGCAGTGCCTCCGGGACAGCAAACACAGATACGCAGTATTTT
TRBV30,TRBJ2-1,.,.,CATRGSYNEQFF,TGTGCCACTCGGGGCTCCTACAATGAGCAGTTCTTC
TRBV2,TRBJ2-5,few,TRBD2,CASVRGAQETQYF,TGTGCCAGCGTGCGGGGGGCTCAAGAGACCCAGTACTTC
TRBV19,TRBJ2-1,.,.,CASSEIWGESSYNEQFF,TGTGCCAGTAGTGAAATATGGGGCGAAAGTTCCTACAATGAGCAGTTCTTC
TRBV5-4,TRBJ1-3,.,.,CASSRTDSGNTIYF,TGTGCCAGCAGCCGGACAGACTCTGGAAACACCATATATTTT
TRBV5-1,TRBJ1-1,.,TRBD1,CASSLTGGVSEAFF,TGCGCCAGCAGCCTAACAGGGGGCGTCTCTGAAGCTTTCTTT
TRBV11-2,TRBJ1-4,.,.,CASTPTGTGLNEKLFF,TGTGCCAGCACACCTACGGGTACAGGGCTCAATGAAAAACTGTTTTTT
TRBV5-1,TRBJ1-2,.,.,CASSLAAQDGYTF,TGCGCCAGCAGCTTGGCTGCGCAGGATGGCTACACCTTC
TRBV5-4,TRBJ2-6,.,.,CASSGQGVLTF,TGTGCCAGCAGCGGCCAGGGGGTCCTGACTTTC
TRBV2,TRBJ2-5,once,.,CASSQAAYQETQYF,TGTGCCAGCAGCCAAGCAGCGTACCAAGAGACCCAGTACTTC
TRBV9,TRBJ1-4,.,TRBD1,CASSTQGVGEKLFF,TGTGCCAGCAGCACACAGGGGGTAGGGGAAAAACTGTTTTTT
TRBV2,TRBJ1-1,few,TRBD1,CASSWTGGPPAFF,TGTGCCAGCAGCTGGACAGGGGGCCCACCCGCTTTCTTT
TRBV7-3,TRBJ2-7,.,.,CASSKGPVGSYEQYF,TGTGCCAGCAGCAAGGGTCCTGTGGGGAGCTACGAGCAGTACTTC
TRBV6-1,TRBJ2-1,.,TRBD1,CASSEPGQGSNEQFF,TGTGCCAGCAGTGAACCGGGACAGGGAAGTAATGAGCAGTTCTTC
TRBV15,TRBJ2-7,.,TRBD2,CATSREAGGLTEQYF,TGTGCCACCAGCAGAGAAGCGGGGGGCCTCACGGAGCAGTACTTC
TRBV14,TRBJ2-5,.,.,CASSQGFFREETQYF,TGTGCCAGCAGCCAAGGCTTTTTCAGGGAAGAGACCCAGTACTTC
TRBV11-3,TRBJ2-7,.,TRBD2,CASSPGGGRASEQYF,TGTGCCAGCAGCCCCGGGGGCGGGAGGGCCTCCGAGCAGTACTTC
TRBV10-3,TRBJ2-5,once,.,CAISESVRGETQYF,TGTGCCATCAGTGAGTCCGTCCGGGGGGAGACCCAGTACTTC
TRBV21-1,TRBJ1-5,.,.,CASSKIQTNKTGVSQPQHF,TGTGCCAGCAGCAAGATCCAAACGAATAAGACAGGGGTGTCTCAGCCCCAGCATTTT
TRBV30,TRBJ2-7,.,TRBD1,CACPGQGSYEQYF,TGTGCCTGTCCGGGACAGGGGAGTTACGAGCAGTACTTC
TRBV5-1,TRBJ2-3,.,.,CASSLGVDLGTQYF,TGCGCCAGCAGCTTGGGGGTGGATCTAGGTACGCAGTATTTT
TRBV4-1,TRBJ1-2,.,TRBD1,CASSQPQGGTNYGYTF,TGCGCCAGCAGCCAGCCTCAGGGGGGCACTAACTATGGCTACACCTTC